This T cell receptor beta chain was sequenced for a study of blood T cell repertoires in COVID-19. Across the study: COVID-19 samples, acute and convalescent, were from the United States, Italy and Spain.

Germline-derived CDR1 and CDR2 are SNHLY and FYNNEI. The CDR3 is 9 residues long. Original analysis: Amplification of reference gene primers was used by the study to estimate nucleated cell counts. Using immunoSEQ multiplex PCR, the repertoire was profiled, and TCRdb retains in-frame clones only, with some absent. V and J calls and clone size are given by that table; D and trimming were obtained from the DNA. The profile shows 150,000 to 200,000 clones, more than 75% of them singletons. Comments on this clone: At one of its ends the junction is not consistent with the germline gene, which may arise from a read error.

V is TRBV2 and J is TRBJ2-3; D gene ambiguous. Sequenced input: peripheral blood. This sequence was found in a man between 18 and 29 years old with active or convalescent COVID-19. In DNA form, the CDR3 reads TGTGCCAGCAGTTCCCCTGGGCGATTT. Translated, it gives CASSSPGRF.